This T cell receptor (beta chain) was identified in a study of cytomegalovirus exposure and HLA in healthy donors. Study observations and caveats: In a later analysis, V- and J-gene trimming of beta chains associated with a DCLRE1C missense variant, replicated independently.

The V gene end was trimmed by 5 bases and the J gene end by 7 bases; junction bases not matched to a gene: 0. Germline lookup yields CDR1 SEHNR and CDR2 FQNEAQ (reference sequence). The CDR3 sequence is 12 residues long. Primers for the PCR totalled 60 Vbeta and 13 Jbeta. Using immunoSEQ multiplex PCR, the repertoire was profiled, and TCRdb retains in-frame clones only, with some absent. This sample carries about 150,000 clones, over 60% of them seen once, and the ten largest clones take approximately 1.6%. With respect to this clone: Its specificity is not known.

The source of this sequence is a woman aged 18-30 years in good health and CMV-seronegative. The sequenced material came from PBMCs. This sequence joins TRBV7-9 and TRBJ2-2; 8 bases align to TRBD1. CDR3 in amino acids: CASSGTGGELFF. For the CDR3, the DNA is TGTGCCAGCAGCGGGACAGGCGGGGAGCTGTTTTTT.